These 10 T cell receptor beta chains were all obtained from the same sample, sequenced in a study of CD8+CD57+ T cells in acquired aplastic anemia. CDR3 and TCR beta VDJ profiling relied on a genomic DNA template. TCRdb fed the reads into MiXCR, producing one record per CDR3 protein. The sample yields around 180,000 distinct CDR3 sequences, roughly half seen once. All patients picked for sequencing had shown, by flow cytometry, an expansion of CD8+CD57+ cells. The sequenced material came from sorted CD4+, CD8+, or CD8+CD57+ T cells (not recorded which) from PBMCs. All receptors come from a human donor with aplastic anemia.

The rearrangement links TRBV24-1 to TRBJ2-1; 7 bases fit TRBD1. With V trimmed by 3 bases and J by 9 bases, 7 bases remained unmatched. From germline, CDR1 is KGHDR and CDR2 SFDVKD. This CDR3 spans 14 amino acids. CDR3 in amino acids: CATSDSHHRGEQFF. The CDR3 coding sequence is TGTGCCACCAGTGATAGTCACCACAGGGGTGAGCAGTTCTTC.

This chain connects TRBV7-9 to TRBJ2-7; D is unclear. Trimming shortened V by 4 bases and J by 6 bases, and 10 bases separated the two germline ends. Germline assignment: CDR1 SEHNR and CDR2 FQNEAQ (reference sequence). This CDR3 has 12 amino acids. This CDR3 is CASSSLYVEQYF. CDR3 sequence (DNA): TGTGCCAGCAGCTCACTGTACGTCGAGCAGTACTTC.

This clonotype was recorded once. The chain employs TRBV2 and TRBJ2-1, with D tentatively TRBD2 (6 bases). The V end was cut by 7 bases, the J end by 5 bases, with 12 bases between. CDR3 length: 13 residues. Germline CDR1 and CDR2: SNHLY and FYNNEI. The CDR3 spells CASKASANNEQFF. The CDR3 nucleotides read TGTGCCAGCAAAGCTAGCGCTAACAATGAGCAGTTCTTC. The whole variable domain, remainder taken from reference TRBV2 and TRBJ2-1, is EPEVTQTPSHQVTQMGQEVILRCVPISNHLYFYWYRQILGQKVEFLVSFYNNEISEKSEIFDDQFSVERPDGSNFTLKIRSTKLEDSAMYFCASKASANNEQFFGPGTRLTVL.

This chain uses TRBV19 with TRBJ1-5, with unresolved D. The CDR3 consists of 15 residues. V lost 2 bases to trimming and J lost 3 bases, with 11 bases between them. From germline, CDR1 is LNHDA and CDR2 SQIVND (reference sequence). CDR3 nucleotide sequence: TGTGCCAGTAGTATATTGGACGGCAACAATCAGCCCCAGCATTTT. Translated: CASSILDGNNQPQHF.

The CDR3 DNA follows: TGTGCCAGTACCCCCGGGGCATGGACTGAAGCTTTCTTT. It codes for CASTPGAWTEAFF. The V and J genes are TRBV19 and TRBJ1-1, with D maybe TRBD1 (5 bases). Trimming shortened V by 7 bases and J by 5 bases, and 14 bases separated the two germline ends. Germline CDR1 is LNHDA and CDR2 is SQIVND (reference sequence). The CDR3 contains 13 residues.

This clonotype was observed many times. The V and J genes are TRBV12-3 or TRBV12-4 and TRBJ1-1; D is ambiguous. Trimming removed 6 bases at V and 5 bases at J, with 7 bases between. The CDR3 totals 11 residues. The chain's CDR3 is CASSTLTEAFF. The CDR3 coding sequence is TGTGCCAGCAGCACGCTAACTGAAGCTTTCTTT.

Worth noting for this clonotype: The CDR3 end shows no conserved phenylalanine or tryptophan, and so a read error is likely. The DNA is omitted, as the CDR3 cannot be located on it reliably, and the CDR3 follows TCRdb's listing. This chain joins TRBV2 and TRBJ1-2; the table calls TRBD1, which could not be checked here. Germline V gives CDR1 SNHLY, CDR2 FYNNEI. Counting both end residues, the CDR3 totals 8 amino acids. The CDR3 is CASSADRG.

This clonotype was detected ten times or more. The chain uses TRBV9 and TRBJ1-6, with a weak D call TRBD1 (5 bases). V was cut by 4 bases and J by 8 bases, with 16 bases left in between. Germline V CDR1 and CDR2: SGDLS, YYNGEE. The CDR3 totals 15 residues. The CDR3 loop reads CASSTRGGFDSPLHF. The CDR3 DNA reads as TGTGCCAGCAGCACCCGTGGGGGTTTCGATTCACCCCTCCACTTT.

This clonotype has just a few counts. The CDR3 region is CATSRDLQGTAIEAFF. In nucleotides, the CDR3 is TGTGCCACCAGCAGAGACTTACAGGGGACAGCTATTGAAGCTTTCTTT. This chain links TRBV15 with TRBJ1-1; 7 nucleotides agree with TRBD1. V was pared by 0 bases and J by 7 bases, with 11 bases of the junction left unmatched. The CDR3 runs to 16 residues. CDR1 is LNHNV and CDR2 is YYDKDF in the germline V gene (reference sequence).

This clonotype was seen at least ten times. This chain joins TRBV20-1 and TRBJ2-1; tentatively, D is TRBD2 (6 bases). With 1 base removed from V and 0 bases from J, the gap between germline ends came to 7 bases. This CDR3 has 14 residues. Germline values: CDR1 DFQATT, CDR2 SNEGSKA (reference sequence). Here the CDR3 DNA reads TGCAGTGCTAGAGTCGGGAGCTCCTACAATGAGCAGTTCTTC. Translating it yields CSARVGSSYNEQFF.